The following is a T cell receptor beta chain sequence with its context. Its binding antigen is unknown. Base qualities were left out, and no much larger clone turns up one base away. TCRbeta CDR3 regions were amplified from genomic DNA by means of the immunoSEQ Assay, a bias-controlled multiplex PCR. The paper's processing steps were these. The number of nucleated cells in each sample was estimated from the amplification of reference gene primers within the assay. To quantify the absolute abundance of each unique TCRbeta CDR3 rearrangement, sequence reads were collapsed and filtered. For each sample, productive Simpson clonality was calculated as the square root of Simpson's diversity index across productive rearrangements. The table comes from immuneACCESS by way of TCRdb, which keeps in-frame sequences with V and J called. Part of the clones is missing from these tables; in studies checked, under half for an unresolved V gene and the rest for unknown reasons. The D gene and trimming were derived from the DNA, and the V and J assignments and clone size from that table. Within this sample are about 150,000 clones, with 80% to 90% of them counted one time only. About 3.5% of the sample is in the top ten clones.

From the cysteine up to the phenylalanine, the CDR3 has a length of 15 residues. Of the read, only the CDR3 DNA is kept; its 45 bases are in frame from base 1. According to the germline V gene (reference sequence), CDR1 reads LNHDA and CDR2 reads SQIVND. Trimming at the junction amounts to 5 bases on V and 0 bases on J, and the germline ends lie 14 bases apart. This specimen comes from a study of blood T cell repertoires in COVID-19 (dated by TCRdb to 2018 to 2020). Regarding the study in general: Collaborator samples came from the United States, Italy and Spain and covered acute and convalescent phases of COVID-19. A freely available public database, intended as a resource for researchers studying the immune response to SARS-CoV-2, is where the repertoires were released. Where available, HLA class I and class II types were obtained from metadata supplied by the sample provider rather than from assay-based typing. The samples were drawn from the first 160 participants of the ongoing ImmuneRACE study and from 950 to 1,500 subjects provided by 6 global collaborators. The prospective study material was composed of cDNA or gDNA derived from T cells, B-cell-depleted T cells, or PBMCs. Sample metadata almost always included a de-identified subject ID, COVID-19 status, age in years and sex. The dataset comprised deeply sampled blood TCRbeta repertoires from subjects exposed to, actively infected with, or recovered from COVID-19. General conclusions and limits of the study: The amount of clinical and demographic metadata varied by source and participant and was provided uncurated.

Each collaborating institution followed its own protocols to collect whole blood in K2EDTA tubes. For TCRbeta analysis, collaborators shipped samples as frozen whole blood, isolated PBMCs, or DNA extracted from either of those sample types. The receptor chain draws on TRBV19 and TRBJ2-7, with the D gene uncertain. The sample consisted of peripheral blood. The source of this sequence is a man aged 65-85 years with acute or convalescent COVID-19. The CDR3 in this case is CASSVAPTSSYEQYF. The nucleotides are TGTGCCAGTAGTGTTGCCCCTACGAGCTCCTACGAGCAGTACTTC.